This TCR beta chain derives from a study of T cell repertoires in ileal Crohn's disease (dated by TCRdb to about 2019). In the study overall: The median duration of disease was approximately 8.3 years, and at the time of surgery around 36% of patients were active smokers. Every patient underwent surgery because of a complication, which was stricturing disease in roughly 60% of cases and penetrating disease in roughly 39%. Roughly half of the patients were given postoperative therapy, with more than 15 on anti-TNF agents and 10 to 12 on thiopurines. M6 samples were neoterminal ileum biopsies taken at postoperative colonoscopy. TCR repertoire analysis was done in a few dozen Crohn's disease patients from a prospective multicentre cohort. The study was conducted in parallel with a multicentre cohort built to find predictors of early endoscopic recurrence after ileocolonic resection. A Rutgeerts score higher than i0 was the definition used for endoscopic postoperative recurrence. A total of 170 or so mucosal samples from approximately 60 patients were sequenced, collected from several sites on the surgical specimen and at postoperative endoscopy.

On this clone itself: The antigen it recognizes is unknown. Per-nucleotide qualities are absent, and no much larger clonotype sits a single base away.

Read against the paper, the sample's time point label means: neoterminal ileum biopsy at postoperative endoscopy, about 6 months after surgery. To be eligible, patients had to be adults with ileal or ileocolonic Crohn's disease and an indication for ileocolonic resection. Whole ileal mucosal biopsies were kept frozen at -80 degrees C prior to DNA extraction. A TRizol-based method was used to extract genomic DNA from the frozen whole biopsies, and the DNA was quantified with a NanoDrop 2000 spectrophotometer. The V and J ends are trimmed by 0 bases and 0 bases, leaving 11 bases between them. The CDR3, from cysteine to phenylalanine, totals 16 residues. CDR3 DNA is the only sequence kept; it has 48 bases, read in frame from the first base. Sequences MNHEY (CDR1) and SMNVEV (CDR2) are obtained from the germline V gene (reference sequence). Paper-wide results and their limitations: Within the first year after surgery, the timing of postoperative endoscopy varied, and the median delay was roughly 6.9 months. Sorted CD8 T cells carried more high-frequency clones than CD4 T cells, suggesting mucosal expansions were mainly CD8. Mucosal CD4 and CD8 T cells were sorted and sequenced only in a subgroup of patients, whose size was not stated. A significantly higher proportion of clonal expansions was observed in active smokers at surgery than in non-smokers (approximately 26% vs 20%, p=0.02). Higher percentages of high-frequency clones at the time of surgery were linked to endoscopic recurrence, and every patient with clonality above 26.8% (18/57) had recurrence.

For commercial TCRB immunosequencing, approximately 460 nanograms of biopsy DNA were submitted for each sample. Adaptive Biotechnology amplified the CDR3 regions from genomic DNA with a two-step multiplex PCR designed to control amplification bias. The first PCR used primers for every V and J gene segment; the second PCR added barcodes and Illumina adapters. CDR3 libraries were sequenced on an Illumina instrument. As for how the authors treated the data: The analysis used both the pipelines supplied by the vendor and custom analysis of the raw data in R/Bioconductor with R version 3.3.0. Clonality, ranging from 0 to 1, was calculated as the inverse of the normalised Shannon entropy of all productive clones. High-frequency clones were defined as the repertoire share of the top 100 clones, retaining only clones passing a 95% confidence test. The Simpson index measured repertoire diversity, and the Morisita-Horn index measured overlap between samples. TCRdb obtained this table from immuneACCESS and retained in-frame rearrangements with V and J assigned. These tables miss some clones; where compared with another copy, unresolved V genes account for less than half of the shortfall, and the remainder is unexplained. The DNA was the basis for D and trimming; V, J and clone size are from that table. The sample includes fewer than 15,000 clones, with 65% to 85% observed a single time. The top ten clonotypes cover approximately 4.3% of the sample.

Input material: ileal tissue. This sequence was found in an adult with Crohn's disease. This receptor chain uses TRBV27 and TRBJ1-1; the D gene is perhaps TRBD1, from 6 matching bases. The nucleotide sequence reads TGTGCCAGCAGTTTATCTCCCGGGACATTGAACACTGAAGCTTTCTTT. This translates into CASSLSPGTLNTEAFF.